This T cell receptor beta chain is from a study of shared clonotypes between healthy human individuals. Study-level results: Lower generation probabilities were found for non-shared clonotypes than for those shared by all four donors. Shared clonotypes: roughly 4.7% naive CD4, approximately 3.4% naive CD8, over 2% memory CD4, 0.4% memory CD8.

Per germline, CDR1 KGHSH and CDR2 LQKENI. The CDR3 is made up of 13 amino acids. Trimming took 1 base from V and 11 from J; bases not matched to a gene: 6. Evenly divided among several immunoSEQ plates was the genomic DNA of each subset. In the source study's methods: Because ImmunoSEQ provided only junction sequences with no quality scores, the filtering differed. Clones were read by immunoSEQ multiplex PCR, and TCRdb kept only the in-frame ones, dropping some. V and J calls and clone size are copied from that table; D and trimming were computed from the DNA. The repertoire holds a few million clones, with approximately 96% as singletons. With respect to this clone: Its matching antigen is unknown.

This TCR derives from a man aged 18 to 30 in good health. Sequenced material: naive CD4+ T cells sorted from blood. Described subset: CD45RA+ positively selected. The rearrangement joins TRBV18 to TRBJ2-7, with 9 nucleotides matching TRBD1. CDR3 protein: CASSPQGQGFEYF. The CDR3 nucleotides are TGTGCCAGCTCACCACAGGGACAGGGATTCGAGTACTTC. Together with reference TRBV18 and TRBJ2-7, the CDR3 gives the full variable domain: NAGVMQNPRHLVRRRGQEARLRCSPMKGHSHVYWYRQLPEEGLKFMVYLQKENIIDESGMPKERFSAEFPKEGPSILRIQQVVRGDSAAYFCASSPQGQGFEYFGPGTRLTVT.